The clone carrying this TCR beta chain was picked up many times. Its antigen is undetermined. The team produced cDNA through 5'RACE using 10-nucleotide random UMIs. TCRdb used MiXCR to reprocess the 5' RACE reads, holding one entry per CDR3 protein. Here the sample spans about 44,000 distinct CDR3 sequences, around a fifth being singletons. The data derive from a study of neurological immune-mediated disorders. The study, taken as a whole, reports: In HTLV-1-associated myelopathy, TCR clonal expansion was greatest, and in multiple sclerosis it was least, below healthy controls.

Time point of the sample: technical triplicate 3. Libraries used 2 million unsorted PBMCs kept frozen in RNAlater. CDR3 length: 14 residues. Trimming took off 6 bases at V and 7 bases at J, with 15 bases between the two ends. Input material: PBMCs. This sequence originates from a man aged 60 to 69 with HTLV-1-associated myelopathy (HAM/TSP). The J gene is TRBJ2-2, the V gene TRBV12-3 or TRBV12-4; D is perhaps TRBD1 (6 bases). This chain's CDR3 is CASSLTGGHGELFF. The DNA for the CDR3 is TGTGCCAGCAGCCTGACAGGAGGTCACGGGGAGCTGTTTTTT.